This T cell receptor (beta chain) was sequenced in a study of spatial heterogeneity in lung cancer. Study summary: Sequence detection consistently recorded a greater number of beta-chain than alpha-chain sequences. Strong correlation was found between tumor-region TCR transcript counts and a T cell module score from matched bulk RNA-seq. For the average unique TCR and UMI combination, more than 9.5 occurrences appeared in raw reads. Study-wide results and caveats: Tumors with more nonsynonymous mutations had more expanded intratumoral alpha and beta TCRs.

MiXCR was run by TCRdb on the 5' RACE reads, yielding one entry per CDR3 protein. The data hold around 100,000 distinct CDR3 sequences, with 4.4% observed a single time. Time point indicated: sample taken at primary tumor resection. Unsorted whole RNA from tumor, nontumor lung or frozen PBMC underwent sequencing. This clonotype was seen repeatedly, ten times or more. The antigen is undetermined. This receptor was taken from a male donor with early-stage non-small cell lung cancer. The sample was lung tumor tissue, taken at surgery.

The CDR3 coding sequence is TGTGCCACCAGCAGGACAGGGGGAGAGCAGCCCCAGCATTTT. As protein: CATSRTGGEQPQHF. The V call is TRBV15, the J call TRBJ1-5, with 9 bases aligning to TRBD1. The CDR3 runs 14 residues. The junction had 4 bases not matched to a gene; V was cut back by 3 bases and J by 7 bases. The germline V gene has CDR1 LNHNV and CDR2 YYDKDF (reference sequence). Complete variable domain (other parts from reference TRBV15 and TRBJ1-5): DAMVIQNPRYQVTQFGKPVTLSCSQTLNHNVMYWYQQKSSQAPKLLFHYYDKDFNNEADTPDNFQSRRPNTSFCFLDIRSPGLGDTAMYLCATSRTGGEQPQHFGDGTRLSIL.